These 31 T cell receptor beta chains were all obtained from the same sample, sequenced in a study of cytomegalovirus exposure and HLA in healthy donors. The PCR made use of 60 Vbeta and 13 Jbeta primers. Assay used: immunoSEQ multiplex PCR; TCRdb lists only in-frame clones, some missing. In the table there are 200,000 to 250,000 clones, 70% to 85% of which are singletons. What was sequenced was PBMCs. These receptors all stem from a male donor in good health and CMV-seronegative.

Details on this clone: The same CDR3 can be traced to other DNA sequences in this sample. The chain links TRBV6-5 to TRBJ2-3; the match to TRBD2 covers 10 bases. The trim removed 5 bases at V and 3 bases at J, leaving 2 bases unmatched. The CDR3 has 14 amino acids. CDR1 and CDR2 (germline): MNHEY, SVGAGI. The CDR3 DNA reads TGTGCCAGCAGTCCGGGACTAGCGACAGATACGCAGTATTTT. Translating gives CASSPGLATDTQYF.

This chain joins TRBV10-1 and TRBJ2-7, with 11 bases lining up with TRBD1. This CDR3 has 14 amino acids. V lost 6 bases, J lost 5 bases, and 6 bases stayed unmatched. Germline CDR1 WNHNN, CDR2 SYGVQD (reference sequence). The CDR3 region is CASSSGQGANEQYF. The CDR3 nucleotides are TGCGCCAGCAGCTCCGGACAGGGGGCCAACGAGCAGTACTTC.

This rearrangement joins TRBV6-6 to TRBJ2-3; no reliable D call. Germline CDR1 MNHNY, CDR2 SVGAGI (reference sequence). Trimming left V 5 bases short and J 5 bases short, with 5 bases between. The CDR3 has 11 residues. Here the CDR3 DNA reads TGTGCCAGCAGTCAGATAGATACGCAGTATTTT. This gives the protein CASSQIDTQYF.

This clone appeared a single time. V gene TRBV27 combines with J gene TRBJ2-2, with 10 bases lining up with TRBD1. This CDR3 spans 15 amino acids. Germline values: CDR1 MNHEY, CDR2 SMNVEV (reference sequence). With 6 bases clipped from V and 1 base from J, the junction kept 2 bases outside the gene matches. The CDR3 protein is CASRRTGGNTGELFF. CDR3 sequence (DNA): TGTGCCAGCAGGCGGACAGGGGGGAACACCGGGGAGCTGTTTTTT.

The table lists this clone with a few counts. The chain has TRBV7-9 and TRBJ2-5; no definite D call. Germline CDR1 is SEHNR and CDR2 is FQNEAQ (reference sequence). This CDR3 is built from 14 residues. The ends were cut back, 6 bases at V and 5 bases at J, with 16 bases in the middle. CDR3 coding DNA: TGTGCCAGCAGGCCCACAGATGGTAGGGAGACCCAGTACTTC. It codes for CASRPTDGRETQYF.

V and J are TRBV5-1 and TRBJ2-3, with TRBD1 matching over 8 bases. V was pared by 2 bases and J by 5 bases, with 4 bases of the junction left unmatched. CDR3 size: 14 residues. Germline V gene data show CDR1 as SGHRS and CDR2 as YFSETQ. The CDR3 loop reads CASSFGQGQDTQYF. CDR3 nucleotide sequence: TGCGCCAGCAGCTTCGGACAGGGCCAAGATACGCAGTATTTT.

This clone was seen more than once but under ten times. The chain combines TRBV7-3 with TRBJ2-1; TRBD2 matches at 14 bases. After removal of 1 base from V and 9 bases from J, the junction contained 8 bases not matched to a gene. CDR3 size: 17 residues. Looked up from germline, CDR1 is SGHTA and CDR2 is FQGTGA. The CDR3 nucleotides are TGTGCCAGCAGCTTAAGGTGGGGGACTAGCGGGAGTGGTGAGCAGTTCTTC. This encodes CASSLRWGTSGSGEQFF.

The chain combines TRBV11-2 with TRBJ1-4; a weak D match, TRBD1 (5 bases). V dropped 6 bases and J dropped 2 bases, with 16 bases sitting between them. This CDR3 is built from 16 residues. CDR1 SGHAT and CDR2 FQNNGV come from the germline V gene. The CDR3 here is CASSYSQGRTNEKLFF. The CDR3 DNA reads as TGTGCCAGCAGTTATTCTCAGGGCCGGACTAATGAAAAACTGTTTTTT.

This chain links TRBV18 with TRBJ1-1; TRBD1 aligns across 8 bases. Germline CDR1 KGHSH, CDR2 LQKENI. V gave up 2 bases and J gave up 3 bases; unmatched junction bases: 2. The CDR3 has 14 residues. The CDR3 region has the DNA TGTGCCAGCTCACCAGGACAGGGACACACTGAAGCTTTCTTT. Translating gives CASSPGQGHTEAFF.

The chain recombines TRBV6-1 with TRBJ2-1, with 14 bases aligning to TRBD2. This CDR3 is built from 17 residues. Trimming took 4 bases from V and 6 from J; bases not matched to a gene: 8. Germline V gene lookup returns CDR1 MNHNS and CDR2 SASEGT. CDR3 protein: CASSGGLAGGGLNEQFF. The CDR3 DNA follows: TGTGCCAGCAGTGGAGGACTAGCGGGAGGCGGCCTCAATGAGCAGTTCTTC.

The rearrangement uses TRBV7-3 and TRBJ2-1; TRBD2 is a possible D gene (5 bases). V gave up 2 bases and J gave up 6 bases, with 8 bases separating them. The V gene's germline CDR1 is SGHTA and CDR2 FQGTGA. This CDR3 spans 13 amino acids. For the CDR3, the DNA is TGTGCCAGCAGCTTAGAACTAGGCAATGAGCAGTTCTTC. It translates to CASSLELGNEQFF.

A single count supports this clone. The V gene is TRBV4-1, the J gene TRBJ2-5; 9 positions agree with TRBD1. This CDR3 contains 14 residues. Germline V gives CDR1 MGHRA, CDR2 YSYEKL. Germline trimming cut 4 bases from V and 5 bases from J; bases unmatched to any gene: 5. CDR3 in DNA: TGCGCCAGCAGCCGACAGGGGGTAACGGAGACCCAGTACTTC. Its protein product is CASSRQGVTETQYF.

The chain joins TRBV6-4 to TRBJ2-3; the D gene is possibly TRBD1 (7 bases). The CDR3 is made up of 14 amino acids. Germline V CDR1 and CDR2: MRHNA, SNTAGT. V was clipped by 2 bases and J by 4 bases, with 10 bases between them. This CDR3 reads CASSDQGEADTQYF. The CDR3 DNA reads as TGTGCCAGCAGTGACCAGGGGGAGGCAGATACGCAGTATTTT.

This chain connects TRBV28 to TRBJ1-5, with D possibly being TRBD1 (6 bases). The germline gives CDR1 MDHEN, CDR2 SYDVKM. This CDR3 comprises 15 residues. Trimming took off 7 bases at V and 6 bases at J, with 19 bases between the two ends. The CDR3 loop reads CASIPGPGGTQPQHF. The CDR3 nucleotides are TGTGCCAGCATCCCGGGCCCGGGGGGCACTCAGCCCCAGCATTTT.

This clone was observed a handful of times. The chain uses TRBV5-4 and TRBJ1-1, with D tentatively TRBD1 (5 bases). The CDR3 consists of 14 residues. The germline V and J ends were trimmed by 0 bases and 6 bases, with 12 bases remaining between them. The germline CDR1 and CDR2 sequences are SGHNT and YYREEE (reference sequence). CDR3 protein: CASSLVGRDPEAFF. CDR3 bases: TGTGCCAGCAGCTTGGTAGGGAGGGACCCTGAAGCTTTCTTT.

The chain employs TRBV5-4 and TRBJ2-2; 14 nucleotides agree with TRBD2. Germline V gives CDR1 SGHNT, CDR2 YYREEE (reference sequence). The CDR3 sequence is 18 residues long. V trimming: 4 bases; J trimming: 0 bases; junction bases outside the gene matches: 5. The CDR3 reads CASSPGLAGATNTGELFF. CDR3 bases: TGTGCCAGCAGCCCGGGACTAGCGGGGGCCACGAACACCGGGGAGCTGTTTTTT.

This sequence joins TRBV9 and TRBJ2-2; D is perhaps TRBD1 (5 bases). V lost 4 bases to trimming and J lost 6 bases, with 10 bases between them. This CDR3 contains 13 residues. CDR1 and CDR2 (germline): SGDLS, YYNGEE. CDR3: CASSSRQPGELFF. DNA of the CDR3: TGTGCCAGCAGCTCAAGACAGCCCGGGGAGCTGTTTTTT. The full variable domain, in which reference TRBV9 and TRBJ2-2 provide the parts outside the CDR3, is DSGVTQTPKHLITATGQRVTLRCSPRSGDLSVYWYQQSLDQGLQFLIQYYNGEERAKGNILERFSAQQFPDLHSELNLSSLELGDSALYFCASSSRQPGELFFGEGSRLTVL.

V usage is TRBV9 and J usage is TRBJ2-7; D may be TRBD2 (6 bases). Germline CDR1 SGDLS, CDR2 YYNGEE. The CDR3 runs to 16 residues. The V end lost 0 bases, the J end lost 0 bases, and 13 bases lay between the germline ends. CDR3: CASSVGGGLSSYEQYF. The CDR3 DNA is TGTGCCAGCAGCGTAGGAGGAGGGCTCTCCTCCTACGAGCAGTACTTC.

The rearrangement uses TRBV25-1 and TRBJ2-1; 12 nucleotides agree with TRBD2. Per the germline V gene, CDR1 is MGHDK and CDR2 is SYGVNS. This CDR3 contains 15 residues. Unmatched junction bases numbered 10, after V lost 7 bases and J lost 9 bases. The CDR3 loop reads CASTQTSGRVGEQFF. CDR3 DNA sequence: TGTGCCAGCACCCAGACTAGCGGGAGAGTTGGTGAGCAGTTCTTC.

This clone was found a few times. The genes are TRBV19 and TRBJ1-5; D might be TRBD1 (6 bases). Trimming took off 5 bases at V and 5 bases at J, with 13 bases between the two ends. Germline CDR1 reads LNHDA; CDR2 reads SQIVND (reference sequence). The CDR3 has 14 amino acids. The CDR3 region is CASSYVTGDQPQHF. Here the CDR3 DNA reads TGTGCCAGTAGTTACGTGACAGGTGATCAGCCCCAGCATTTT.

The chain recombines TRBV9 with TRBJ2-3; D unclear. V gave up 3 bases and J gave up 6 bases, with 11 bases separating them. CDR3 length equals 13 residues. CDR1 is SGDLS and CDR2 is YYNGEE in the germline V gene. This chain's CDR3 is CASSGPLVDTQYF. As DNA, the CDR3 is TGTGCCAGCAGCGGGCCCCTCGTGGATACGCAGTATTTT.

This chain joins TRBV18 and TRBJ1-2, with TRBD1 matching 9 bases. CDR1 is KGHSH and CDR2 is LQKENI in the germline V gene. V gave up 4 bases and J gave up 8 bases; unmatched junction bases: 14. There are 16 residues in the CDR3. CDR3 nucleotide sequence: TGTGCCAGCTCACTTAGGGACGGGACAGGGCCTCGCGGCTACACCTTC. As protein: CASSLRDGTGPRGYTF.

The chain links TRBV5-4 to TRBJ2-2, with 8 bases that match TRBD2. V trimming: 8 bases; J trimming: 2 bases; junction bases outside the gene matches: 17. The CDR3 runs to 18 residues. Per the germline V gene, CDR1 is SGHNT and CDR2 is YYREEE (reference sequence). The DNA of the CDR3 is TGTGCCAGTAGCGGGATTACAGCGGGCGGCCTAAACACCGGGGAGCTGTTTTTT. Amino acid sequence: CASSGITAGGLNTGELFF.

The chain employs TRBV28 and TRBJ1-1; D remains ambiguous. CDR1 MDHEN and CDR2 SYDVKM come from the germline V gene. This CDR3 spans 12 amino acids. Deletions cut 6 bases from V and 3 bases from J, with 8 bases between. The CDR3 spells CASRTGYTEAFF. The CDR3 nucleotides are TGTGCCAGCAGGACGGGTTACACTGAAGCTTTCTTT.

The V call is TRBV5-4, the J call TRBJ1-1, with 8 bases identical to TRBD1. The CDR3 is 14 amino acids. Germline V gives CDR1 SGHNT, CDR2 YYREEE (reference sequence). With 0 bases clipped from V and 4 bases from J, the junction kept 2 bases outside the gene matches. CDR3 amino acids: CASSLAGGLTEAFF. The CDR3 DNA is TGTGCCAGCAGCTTGGCAGGGGGCCTCACTGAAGCTTTCTTT.

This clone has only a few counts. V usage is TRBV10-1 and J usage is TRBJ2-5; TRBD2 is a possible D gene (6 bases). The V gene lost 2 bases and the J gene lost 4 bases, with 11 bases spanning the gap. The germline V gene has CDR1 WNHNN and CDR2 SYGVQD (reference sequence). CDR3 size: 14 residues. Written as DNA, the CDR3 is TGCGCCAGCAGTGAGGCTGGGCGGGGAGAGACCCAGTACTTC. It translates to CASSEAGRGETQYF.

DNA of the CDR3: TGTGCCAGCAGCCCCAGGGAGAACACTGAAGCTTTCTTT. Translation: CASSPRENTEAFF. The gene calls are TRBV7-9 and TRBJ1-1; possible D gene TRBD1, 5 bases. V was clipped by 5 bases and J by 1 base, with 8 bases between them. The length of the CDR3 is 13 residues. In germline, CDR1 is SEHNR, CDR2 FQNEAQ (reference sequence).

The chain recombines TRBV14 with TRBJ2-1; 11 nucleotides line up with TRBD2. The CDR3 covers 17 residues. Germline V gene sequence: CDR1 SGHDN, CDR2 FVKESK. Losses at the gene ends were 5 bases for V and 2 bases for J; bases not matched to a gene: 8. The CDR3 DNA reads TGTGCCAGCAGCTATCTAGCGGGAGGTCGGACCTACAATGAGCAGTTCTTC. It yields the protein CASSYLAGGRTYNEQFF.

The chain links TRBV19 to TRBJ2-7, with a weak D call TRBD1 (7 bases). Deletions cut 2 bases from V and 6 bases from J, with 14 bases between. The germline CDR1 and CDR2 sequences are LNHDA and SQIVND (reference sequence). This CDR3 comprises 14 residues. DNA for the CDR3: TGTGCCAGTAGTATAAGGGGGGCAGGGGGCGAGCAGTACTTC. It encodes CASSIRGAGGEQYF.

The rearrangement uses TRBV7-3 and TRBJ2-5; D possibly corresponds to TRBD2 (7 bases). This CDR3 region has 13 residues. Trimming shortened V by 5 bases and J by 5 bases, and 12 bases separated the two germline ends. Germline CDR1 SGHTA, CDR2 FQGTGA. CDR3 DNA: TGTGCCAGCAGCCCTCCGGGGGGCGAGACCCAGTACTTC. Protein: CASSPPGGETQYF.

The V gene is TRBV5-1, the J gene TRBJ2-7, with D unresolved. The V and J ends lost 3 bases and 2 bases respectively, with 12 bases between them. The CDR3 loop spans 14 amino acids. Germline CDR1 SGHRS, CDR2 YFSETQ. The CDR3: CASSYQAPPYEQYF. The CDR3 nucleotides are TGCGCCAGCAGCTATCAAGCACCCCCCTACGAGCAGTACTTC.